One and the same sample provided the 6 T cell receptor beta chains below, sequenced in a study of blood T cell repertoires in COVID-19. Data came from immunoSEQ multiplex PCR; TCRdb stores just in-frame clones and leaves some out. Of about 200,000 clones listed, around 92% are singletons. Specimen: PBMCs or T cells enriched from blood (not recorded which). Receptors were obtained from a woman aged 25-40 years with acute COVID-19.

This clone has only one observation. The CDR3 loop reads CASKEGAGGETQYF. CDR3 DNA sequence: TGTGCCAGCAAGGAGGGGGCCGGCGGAGAGACCCAGTACTTC. The chain carries TRBV2 and TRBJ2-5; the D gene is possibly TRBD1 (7 bases). Per germline, CDR1 SNHLY and CDR2 FYNNEI. This CDR3 has 14 amino acids. With 7 bases removed from V and 4 bases from J, the gap between germline ends came to 16 bases.

This chain connects TRBV14 to TRBJ1-6; 7 bases are shared with TRBD1. Germline V gene data show CDR1 as SGHDN and CDR2 as FVKESK. V trimming: 2 bases; J trimming: 0 bases; junction bases outside the gene matches: 19. The CDR3 is 22 residues long. CDR3 nucleotides: TGTGCCAGCAGCCAAAGACCAGGGGCGAGACAGGGCAGAAGCTCCTATAATTCACCCCTCCACTTT. It encodes CASSQRPGARQGRSSYNSPLHF. Based on the CDR3 plus reference TRBV14 and TRBJ1-6, the full variable domain is EAGVTQFPSHSVIEKGQTVTLRCDPISGHDNLYWYRRVMGKEIKFLLHFVKESKQDESGMPNNRFLAERTGGTYSTLKVQPAELEDSGVYFCASSQRPGARQGRSSYNSPLHFGNGTRLTVT.

The CDR3 region is CASSLSRGTGTEAFF. The CDR3 nucleotides are TGTGCCAGCAGTTTATCGCGCGGGACGGGAACTGAAGCTTTCTTT. The chain combines TRBV27 with TRBJ1-1; D is possibly TRBD1 (5 bases). CDR3 length: 15 residues. With 0 bases removed from V and 5 bases from J, the gap between germline ends came to 13 bases. Germline assignment: CDR1 MNHEY and CDR2 SMNVEV (reference sequence).

The gene calls are TRBV19 and TRBJ2-1, with a possible D match to TRBD2 (6 bases). The CDR3 covers 15 residues. Per germline, CDR1 LNHDA and CDR2 SQIVND (reference sequence). The V and J ends lost 3 bases and 9 bases respectively, with 18 bases between them. The DNA of the CDR3 is TGTGCCAGTAGTATCATTCCCGGCCGGGGAGGTGAGCAGTTCTTC. It translates to CASSIIPGRGGEQFF.

In the case of this clone: One end of the junction fails to match germline, which may point to a read error. The genes are TRBV18 and TRBJ1-1; TRBD1 agrees at 7 bases. The CDR3 is 15 amino acids. Germline CDR1 reads KGHSH; CDR2 reads LQKENI. DNA for the CDR3: TGTGCCAGCTCCCCACAGGGGCTGCAGAACACTGAAGCTTTCTTT. Its translation is CASSPQGLQNTEAFF.

This clone was recorded a few times. The chain employs TRBV19 and TRBJ2-5; TRBD1 is a possible D gene (6 bases). This CDR3 region has 13 residues. The germline V gene encodes CDR1 LNHDA and CDR2 SQIVND (reference sequence). Trimming removed 4 bases from V and 3 bases from J, with 9 bases in between. The CDR3 DNA reads TGTGCCAGTAGTACAGGGGTGAAAGAGACCCAGTACTTC. The encoded protein is CASSTGVKETQYF.